A single TCR beta chain is shown here with its context. Its antigen is unknown. These data are taken from a study of siplizumab effects on memory and regulatory T cells. Study outcomes and limitations: Versus about 26% in controls, the mappable alloreactive CD4+ clones averaged around 65% Treg-derived with siplizumab.

Profiling relied on immunoSEQ multiplex PCR, and the TCRdb table lists in-frame clones only, not all of them. The data contain about 110,000 clones, 90% to 95% of them singletons. The V end lost 6 bases, the J end lost 3 bases, and 15 bases lay between the germline ends. Germline V CDR1 and CDR2: ENHRY, SYGVKD. The CDR3 length is 15 residues. This TCR came from a human donor in good health. Sample: Tregs sorted from blood. The chain carries TRBV10-3 and TRBJ2-1, with D perhaps assigned TRBD1 or TRBD2 (6 bases each). The CDR3 coding sequence is TGTGCCATCAGATCCTCGGGGGCTGACTACAATGAGCAGTTCTTC. It yields the protein CAIRSSGADYNEQFF.